This T cell receptor beta chain was captured in a study of cytomegalovirus exposure and HLA in healthy donors. CDR3 length equals 17 residues. Trimming removed 0 bases from V and 5 bases from J; junction bases left unmatched: 9. Germline-derived CDR1 and CDR2 are SGDLS and YYNGEE. The protocol was immunoSEQ multiplex PCR, while the TCRdb copy is restricted to in-frame clones and leaves out a portion. Among around 190,000 clones listed, 86% were seen once. The sample was PBMCs. This TCR derives from a man aged 25-45 years in good health and CMV-seropositive. The V and J genes are TRBV9 and TRBJ2-5, with 11 bases lining up with TRBD1. In nucleotides, the CDR3 is TGTGCCAGCAGCGTAGGTGTCGGGACAGGGGGTCAGGAGACCCAGTACTTC. It encodes CASSVGVGTGGQETQYF.